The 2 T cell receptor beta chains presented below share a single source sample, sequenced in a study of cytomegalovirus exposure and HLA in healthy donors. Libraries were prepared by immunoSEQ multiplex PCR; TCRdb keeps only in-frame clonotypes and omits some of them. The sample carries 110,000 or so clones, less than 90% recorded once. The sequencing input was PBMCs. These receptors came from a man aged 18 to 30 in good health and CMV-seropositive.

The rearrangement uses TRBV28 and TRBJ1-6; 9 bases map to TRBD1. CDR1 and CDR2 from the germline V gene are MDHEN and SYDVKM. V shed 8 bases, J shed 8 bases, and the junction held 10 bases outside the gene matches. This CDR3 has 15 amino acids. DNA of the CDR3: TGTGCCAGCTCAGGGGGGGACAGGGTGGATTCACCCCTCCACTTT. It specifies CASSGGDRVDSPLHF.

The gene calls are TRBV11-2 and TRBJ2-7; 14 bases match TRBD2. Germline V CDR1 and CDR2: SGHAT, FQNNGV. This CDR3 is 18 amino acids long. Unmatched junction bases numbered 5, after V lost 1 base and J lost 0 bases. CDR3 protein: CASSLGTSGGRSSYEQYF. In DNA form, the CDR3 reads TGTGCCAGCAGCTTAGGGACTAGCGGGGGGCGCAGCTCCTACGAGCAGTACTTC.